The 21 T cell receptor beta chains given below trace back to one sample, sequenced in a study of T cell clonotyping in hematopoietic cell transplantation (TCRdb year 2021). The protocol used for the library was the immunoSEQ multiplex PCR assay. TCRdb stores this immuneACCESS table with in-frame sequences only. Part of the clones is absent; in the studies checked, under half of the shortfall reflects unresolved V genes, and no reason is known for the rest. The sample table lists roughly 20,000 clones, about 90% of them with a count of one. Of the sample, 3.7% falls within the top ten clones. The time point tag for this specimen amounts to: recipient sample about 28 days before transplant, after cytoreduction. Sequencing was performed on peripheral blood mononuclear cells, taken before stem cell transplant. The receptors were gathered from a man aged 18 to 30 with biphenotypic leukemia. Some clones in this sample may be carry-over from other donors' samples.

This chain links TRBV10-3 with TRBJ2-5; 8 bases line up with TRBD2. Germline trimming cut 6 bases from V and 0 bases from J; bases unmatched to any gene: 15. Germline V lookup: CDR1 ENHRY, CDR2 SYGVKD. This CDR3 is 18 amino acids long. CDR3 coding DNA: TGTGCCATCAGCCCCCGTCCCGCGGGGGGCGGGTACCAAGAGACCCAGTACTTC. This gives the protein CAISPRPAGGGYQETQYF.

The CDR3 is CASSDTLEGEQFF. CDR3 bases: TGTGCCAGCAGCGATACACTAGAAGGGGAGCAGTTCTTC. The chain is built from TRBV25-1 and TRBJ2-1, with D possibly TRBD2 on 5 matching bases. The CDR3 contains 13 residues. Trimming removed 6 bases at V and 10 bases at J, with 16 bases between. Per germline, CDR1 MGHDK and CDR2 SYGVNS.

The chain recombines TRBV7-3 with TRBJ2-7, with 13 bases lining up with TRBD2. Germline CDR1 and CDR2: SGHTA and FQGTGA. This CDR3 is 14 amino acids long. V shed 5 bases, J shed 12 bases, and the junction held 10 bases outside the gene matches. The CDR3 loop is CASSPRTSGGMLYF. DNA of the CDR3: TGTGCCAGCAGCCCAAGGACTAGCGGGGGTATGCTGTACTTC.

This rearrangement joins TRBV4-3 to TRBJ2-3; 8 bases map to TRBD1. J gave up 4 bases and V 2 bases, and 8 bases lay outside the gene matches. This CDR3 comprises 16 residues. Germline CDR1 and CDR2: LGHNA and YSLEER. The CDR3 here is CASSQRGRGQSDTQYF. The CDR3 nucleotides are TGCGCCAGCAGCCAACGGGGCAGGGGGCAGTCAGATACGCAGTATTTT.

This clone was detected only once. The chain recombines TRBV6-1 with TRBJ2-2, with D possibly TRBD1 on 5 matching bases. Germline lookup yields CDR1 MNHNS and CDR2 SASEGT. This CDR3 is built from 14 residues. V lost 8 bases and J lost 2, with 12 bases in between. CDR3 nucleotide sequence: TGTGCCAGCGGAGATAGGGGTAACACCGGGGAGCTGTTTTTT. Its protein is CASGDRGNTGELFF.

The chain has TRBV11-3 and TRBJ2-3, with 7 bases fitting TRBD1. Germline V CDR1 and CDR2: SGHNT, YENEEA. The V gene end was trimmed by 5 bases and the J gene end by 1 base; junction bases not matched to a gene: 3. The CDR3 runs 14 residues. In nucleotides, the CDR3 is TGTGCCAGCAGCCCTACAGGGGGCACAGATACGCAGTATTTT. Translation: CASSPTGGTDTQYF.

This rearrangement joins TRBV4-2 to TRBJ2-2; D unclear. CDR3 length: 15 residues. The ends were cut back, 4 bases at V and 6 bases at J, with 15 bases in the middle. Germline values: CDR1 LGHNA, CDR2 YNFKEQ. The CDR3 region is CASSPGRNGAGELFF. The CDR3 DNA reads as TGTGCCAGCAGCCCTGGAAGAAACGGCGCCGGGGAGCTGTTTTTT.

V is TRBV5-8 and J is TRBJ1-1, with a tentative D call TRBD1 (5 bases). This CDR3 has 17 amino acids. V lost 4 bases and J lost 2, with 21 bases in between. Per the germline V gene, CDR1 is SGHTS and CDR2 is YDEGEE. For the CDR3, the DNA is TGTGCCAGCAGCCCTATTATTAGCGGGACGCCTAACACTGAAGCTTTCTTT. This sequence encodes CASSPIISGTPNTEAFF.

The chain joins TRBV15 to TRBJ2-5; 8 bases fit TRBD2. With 0 bases clipped from V and 2 bases from J, the junction kept 5 bases outside the gene matches. The CDR3 loop spans 16 amino acids. Germline V gives CDR1 LNHNV, CDR2 YYDKDF (reference sequence). CDR3 residues: CATSREGAGVQETQYF. In nucleotides, the CDR3 is TGTGCCACCAGCAGAGAAGGAGCGGGGGTTCAAGAGACCCAGTACTTC.

The V gene is TRBV11-2, the J gene TRBJ2-7, with 12 positions matching TRBD2. Trimming took 3 bases from V and 2 from J; bases not matched to a gene: 5. CDR3 size: 16 residues. Germline values: CDR1 SGHAT, CDR2 FQNNGV. DNA for the CDR3: TGTGCCAGCAGCTTGCTAGCGGGAGGGAAGACCTACGAGCAGTACTTC. As protein: CASSLLAGGKTYEQYF.

This clone was recorded once. V usage is TRBV7-8 and J usage is TRBJ2-3; D may be TRBD1 (5 bases). V lost 3 bases, J lost 0 bases, and 7 bases lay in between. Germline CDR1 is SGHVS and CDR2 is FQNEAQ. CDR3 length equals 14 residues. CDR3 sequence (DNA): TGTGCCAGCAGCTTCGACAGAAGCACAGATACGCAGTATTTT. Translation: CASSFDRSTDTQYF.

The V gene is TRBV19, the J gene TRBJ2-7; the match to TRBD2 covers 10 bases. The J segment lost 1 base and the V segment lost 6 bases, leaving 18 bases of the junction unmatched. CDR1 is LNHDA, CDR2 SQIVND, per germline (reference sequence). This CDR3 comprises 19 residues. CDR3 sequence: CASSATGSGRATGSYEQYF. CDR3 nucleotides: TGTGCCAGTAGCGCGACAGGGAGCGGGAGGGCCACGGGTTCCTACGAGCAGTACTTC.

CDR3 nucleotides: TGCGCCAGCAGCCAAGACGCCTTCTCTGGAAACACCATATATTTT. Amino acid sequence: CASSQDAFSGNTIYF. The chain links TRBV4-1 to TRBJ1-3; D is ambiguous. The CDR3 sequence is 15 residues long. The ends were cut back, 0 bases at V and 0 bases at J, with 6 bases in the middle. The germline gives CDR1 MGHRA, CDR2 YSYEKL.

The chain links TRBV19 to TRBJ2-5; D is undetermined. Germline values: CDR1 LNHDA, CDR2 SQIVND (reference sequence). The CDR3 is made up of 13 amino acids. Trimming removed 3 bases at V and 3 bases at J, with 8 bases between. Here the CDR3 DNA reads TGTGCCAGTAGTATCGACTTGGAAGAGACCCAGTACTTC. It specifies CASSIDLEETQYF.

The V gene is TRBV11-2, the J gene TRBJ2-5; a weak D match, TRBD2 (6 bases). The CDR3 has 12 residues. Germline CDR1 is SGHAT and CDR2 is FQNNGV. Deletions cut 1 base from V and 7 bases from J, with 7 bases between. The CDR3 here is CASSLGGGTQYF. In DNA form, the CDR3 reads TGTGCCAGCAGCTTAGGGGGAGGGACCCAGTACTTC.

J is TRBJ2-1 and V is TRBV11-2, with D unresolved. V lost 5 bases and J 9 bases, leaving 20 bases between the germline ends. Germline assignment: CDR1 SGHAT and CDR2 FQNNGV. CDR3 length equals 15 residues. This chain's CDR3 is CASSGLRMVNTEQFF. Written as DNA, the CDR3 is TGTGCCAGCAGCGGCCTGCGGATGGTGAATACTGAGCAGTTCTTC.

The rearrangement links TRBV30 to TRBJ1-5; D uncertain. The CDR3 extends over 12 amino acids. CDR1 is GTSNPN, CDR2 SVGIG, per germline (reference sequence). With 5 bases removed from V and 4 bases from J, the gap between germline ends came to 9 bases. CDR3 DNA: TGTGCCTGGGGACGCTTAAATCAGCCCCAGCATTTT. Translating it yields CAWGRLNQPQHF.

The chain is built from TRBV5-1 and TRBJ2-7; a possible D gene is TRBD1 (5 bases). CDR1 is SGHRS and CDR2 is YFSETQ in the germline V gene. V dropped 3 bases and J dropped 5 bases, with 18 bases sitting between them. The CDR3 covers 15 residues. The CDR3 spells CASSSGHGQSHEQYF. In DNA form, the CDR3 reads TGCGCCAGCAGCTCCGGACACGGACAAAGTCACGAGCAGTACTTC.

The chain couples TRBV9 to TRBJ1-4, with unresolved D. V gave up 0 bases and J gave up 4 bases, with 13 bases separating them. Germline V gene sequence: CDR1 SGDLS, CDR2 YYNGEE. The CDR3 extends over 16 amino acids. CDR3: CASSVGGLAGNEKLFF. The CDR3 region has the DNA TGTGCCAGCAGCGTAGGAGGTCTGGCGGGTAATGAAAAACTGTTTTTT.

The chain couples TRBV2 to TRBJ2-5, with D perhaps being TRBD1 or TRBD2 (5 bases each). V was clipped by 4 bases and J by 0 bases, with 15 bases between them. The CDR3 sequence is 16 residues long. CDR1 is SNHLY and CDR2 is FYNNEI in the germline V gene. The CDR3 spells CASSGRDHLYQETQYF. The CDR3 nucleotides read TGTGCCAGCAGTGGCCGGGACCACCTTTACCAAGAGACCCAGTACTTC.

The chain has TRBV19 and TRBJ1-5; no definite D call. Germline V gene data show CDR1 as LNHDA and CDR2 as SQIVND (reference sequence). V dropped 3 bases and J dropped 6 bases, with 9 bases sitting between them. CDR3 length: 13 amino acids. CDR3 protein: CASSIGNGQPQHF. The CDR3 region has the DNA TGTGCCAGTAGTATCGGCAACGGTCAGCCCCAGCATTTT.